Listed here are 20 T cell receptor beta chains from one sample, sequenced in a study of T cells expressing NK-cell markers. TCRdb reprocessed the 5' RACE reads; each CDR3 protein has one entry and no DNA is given. The repertoire table contains about 460,000 distinct CDR3 sequences. Sequenced material: blood T cells: a sorted CD56 or NKG2C T cell subset, CD4+ or CD8+ T cells, or bulk PBMC T cells (not recorded which). The receptor set was obtained from a woman aged 50 to 65 in good health.

The chain recombines TRBV7-8 with TRBJ2-5; TCRdb outputs TRBD2, but without DNA this stays unchecked. The germline gives CDR1 SGHVS, CDR2 FQNEAQ. The CDR3 covers 14 residues. CDR3 residues: CASSSGTSFQTQYF. Using reference TRBV7-8 and TRBJ2-5 for the parts outside the CDR3, the full variable domain is GAGVSQSPRYKVAKRGQDVALRCDPISGHVSLFWYQQALGQGPEFLTYFQNEAQLDKSGLPSDRFFAERPEGSVSTLKIQRTQQEDSAVYLCASSSGTSFQTQYFGPGTRLLVL.

This sequence joins TRBV7-6 and TRBJ2-1; TCRdb lists TRBD1, though no DNA is available to test this call. From germline, CDR1 is SGHVS and CDR2 FNYEAQ. CDR3 length: 17 amino acids. CDR3 protein: CASSLDWQGGSYNEQFF.

V and J are TRBV3-1 and TRBJ2-7; TCRdb's D call, TRBD2, is unchecked because there is no DNA. This CDR3 region has 14 residues. CDR1 is LGHDT and CDR2 is YNNKEL in the germline V gene (reference sequence). The CDR3 region is CASSPSGRAGEQYF.

This chain connects TRBV24-1 to TRBJ2-3; TCRdb's assignment of TRBD2 cannot be checked, as there is no DNA. This CDR3 spans 16 amino acids. Germline V gene data show CDR1 as KGHDR and CDR2 as SFDVKD. This CDR3 is CATGDDDGRATDTQYF.

J is TRBJ2-7 and V is TRBV5-4; TCRdb selects TRBD2, and the lack of DNA leaves this call unchecked. The CDR3 contains 14 residues. CDR1 is SGHNT, CDR2 YYREEE, per germline (reference sequence). This CDR3 is CASSLSGGSYEQYF.

The chain has TRBV20-1 and TRBJ2-3; TCRdb selects TRBD1, and the lack of DNA leaves this call unchecked. The CDR3 spans 14 residues. Germline V CDR1 and CDR2: DFQATT, SNEGSKA (reference sequence). This CDR3 reads CSAPGTPTSDTQYF.

This chain joins TRBV24-1 and TRBJ2-1; the TRBD2 assignment by TCRdb is unverifiable without DNA. Germline CDR1 reads KGHDR; CDR2 reads SFDVKD. There are 15 residues in the CDR3. CDR3 region: CATGTPDQTYNEQFF.

The genes are TRBV30 and TRBJ2-7; checking the TCRdb D call of TRBD1 is not possible without DNA. This CDR3 is 13 amino acids long. From germline, CDR1 is GTSNPN and CDR2 SVGIG (reference sequence). This CDR3 is CARSRDRGREQYF.

The CDR3 sequence: CASRFLAGGSTDTQYF. The chain carries TRBV10-2 and TRBJ2-3; TCRdb gives TRBD2 as the D gene, but with no DNA this cannot be confirmed. The V gene's germline CDR1 is WSHSY and CDR2 SAAADI. The CDR3 totals 16 residues.

The chain uses TRBV7-9 and TRBJ2-1; the TCRdb call, TRBD2, lacks DNA for checking. The CDR3 is 17 residues long. In germline, CDR1 is SEHNR, CDR2 FQNEAQ (reference sequence). This chain's CDR3 is CASSFSFALAGANEQFF.

The V and J genes are TRBV20-1 and TRBJ2-3; TCRdb outputs TRBD2, but without DNA this stays unchecked. The germline V gene has CDR1 DFQATT and CDR2 SNEGSKA (reference sequence). CDR3 length equals 14 residues. The CDR3 loop reads CSARVAGTADTQYF.

The rearrangement uses TRBV4-1 and TRBJ1-3. The CDR3 contains 14 residues. CDR1 is MGHRA, CDR2 YSYEKL, per germline. The CDR3 loop reads CASSQVVSGNTIYF.

This rearrangement joins TRBV20-1 to TRBJ2-5; with no DNA, the TCRdb D assignment of TRBD2 cannot be verified. In germline, CDR1 is DFQATT, CDR2 SNEGSKA (reference sequence). The CDR3 consists of 16 residues. The CDR3 sequence is CSAQRGRAHGQETQYF.

The chain links TRBV3-1 to TRBJ2-3; there is no DNA to check the TCRdb D call of TRBD1. The length of the CDR3 is 14 residues. CDR1 LGHDT and CDR2 YNNKEL come from the germline V gene (reference sequence). Here the CDR3 reads CASLLKGAADTQYF.

The chain uses TRBV10-1 and TRBJ2-7; TCRdb's D gene call, TRBD1, goes unchecked for lack of DNA. CDR3 length equals 13 residues. The germline V gene has CDR1 WNHNN and CDR2 SYGVQD (reference sequence). The CDR3 sequence is CASSETGVYEQYF.

This sequence joins TRBV29-1 and TRBJ2-2; the D call of TRBD2 rests on TCRdb alone, since no DNA is present to check it. The CDR3 covers 14 residues. The V gene's germline CDR1 is SQVTM and CDR2 ANQGSEA. Here the CDR3 reads CSALAASNTGELFF.

The rearrangement links TRBV6-5 to TRBJ2-7; TCRdb proposes TRBD1, but this gene call is untestable without DNA. Germline V gives CDR1 MNHEY, CDR2 SVGAGI. The CDR3 has 14 residues. The CDR3 protein is CASSLRGSQDEQYF.

CDR3 protein: CASSLSARWGLGNEQFF. The genes are TRBV7-3 and TRBJ2-1; TCRdb names TRBD2, which stays unverified in the absence of DNA. Germline V lookup: CDR1 SGHTA, CDR2 FQGTGA. This CDR3 region has 17 residues. The whole variable domain, filled in from reference TRBV7-3 and TRBJ2-1, reads GAGVSQTPSNKVTEKGKYVELRCDPISGHTALYWYRQSLGQGPEFLIYFQGTGAADDSGLPNDRFFAVRPEGSVSTLKIQRTERGDSAVYLCASSLSARWGLGNEQFFGPGTRLTVL.

The chain has TRBV4-1 and TRBJ2-1; TCRdb's D call of TRBD1 is untestable without DNA. CDR1 MGHRA and CDR2 YSYEKL come from the germline V gene. The CDR3 loop spans 16 amino acids. CDR3 protein: CASSQNPSTSYNEQFF.

V and J are TRBV20-1 and TRBJ2-3; as DNA is missing, the TRBD2 call by TCRdb cannot be tested. The CDR3 length is 18 residues. Germline values: CDR1 DFQATT, CDR2 SNEGSKA (reference sequence). CDR3 sequence: CSARGPGRTSGATDTQYF.